The 10 T cell receptor beta chains below were found in one sample sequenced in a study of T cell responses to AZD1222 COVID-19 vaccine. Measured with immunoSEQ multiplex PCR; TCRdb has only the in-frame clones, and not every one. The repertoire consists of about 93,000 clones, with 80% to 90% occurring once and the leading ten covering 6% to 9%. The specimen comprised peripheral blood, sampled on day 0 of AZD1222 vaccination. The receptors come from an adult in good health.

The genes are TRBV29-1 and TRBJ1-1; TRBD1 agrees at 7 bases. Per the germline V gene, CDR1 is SQVTM and CDR2 is ANQGSEA. The CDR3 contains 12 residues. J was trimmed by 6 bases and V by 6 bases; bases with no gene match: 7. CDR3 DNA: TGCAGCGTGCTGACAGGGAATCCTGAAGCTTTCTTT. This sequence encodes CSVLTGNPEAFF.

The chain uses TRBV28 and TRBJ1-2, with TRBD1 matching 9 bases. The V gene's germline CDR1 is MDHEN and CDR2 SYDVKM. There are 14 residues in the CDR3. V shed 5 bases, J shed 2 bases, and the junction held 3 bases outside the gene matches. CDR3 sequence reads: CASSPGTGNYGYTF. The CDR3 coding sequence is TGTGCCAGCAGTCCCGGGACAGGGAACTATGGCTACACCTTC.

V and J are TRBV10-1 and TRBJ2-7; TRBD2 agrees at 11 bases. The CDR3 length is 15 residues. V shed 3 bases, J shed 4 bases, and the junction held 5 bases outside the gene matches. The germline CDR1 and CDR2 sequences are WNHNN and SYGVQD (reference sequence). The CDR3 nucleotides read TGCGCCAGCAGTGATTTAGCGGGAGGGACGTACGAGCAGTACTTC. This encodes CASSDLAGGTYEQYF.

This clone was counted a few times. The chain couples TRBV4-3 to TRBJ2-2, with D perhaps matching TRBD2 (7 bases). Germline V CDR1 and CDR2: LGHNA, YSLEER. There are 13 residues in the CDR3. V shed 6 bases and J shed 4 bases, with 9 bases lying between them. In nucleotides, the CDR3 is TGCGCCAGCAGGAGGGGGGGCACCGGGGAGCTGTTTTTT. Protein sequence: CASRRGGTGELFF.

The V and J genes are TRBV30 and TRBJ1-4; a weak D match, TRBD1 (5 bases). The CDR3 totals 15 residues. The germline CDR1 and CDR2 sequences are GTSNPN and SVGIG (reference sequence). V dropped 1 base and J dropped 0 bases, with 9 bases sitting between them. In nucleotides, the CDR3 is TGTGCCTGGAGTGGGGACGGAGCAACTAATGAAAAACTGTTTTTT. This translates into CAWSGDGATNEKLFF. The variable domain in full, with the rest retrieved from reference TRBV30 and TRBJ1-4, is SQTIHQWPATLVQPVGSPLSLECTVEGTSNPNLYWYRQAAGRGLQLLFYSVGIGQISSEVPQNLSASRPQDRQFILSSKKLLLSDSGFYLCAWSGDGATNEKLFFGSGTQLSVL.

This chain joins TRBV18 and TRBJ2-7; D is unclear. The CDR3 sequence is 14 residues long. The V gene's germline CDR1 is KGHSH and CDR2 LQKENI. The V gene lost 4 bases and the J gene lost 2 bases, with 12 bases spanning the gap. DNA of the CDR3: TGTGCCAGCTCACGGGAAGTGAGCCCCTACGAGCAGTACTTC. Translation gives CASSREVSPYEQYF.

This clone was seen a handful of times. The chain joins TRBV11-1 to TRBJ1-2; the D is unclear. Trimming shortened V by 4 bases and J by 7 bases, and 10 bases separated the two germline ends. Germline CDR1 is SGHAT and CDR2 is FQDESV (reference sequence). The CDR3 has 12 residues. The CDR3 spells CASSYGGGGYTF. CDR3 nucleotide sequence: TGTGCCAGCAGCTACGGTGGTGGTGGCTACACCTTC.

This clone was seen once. V usage is TRBV28 and J usage is TRBJ1-5, with 8 bases fitting TRBD1. Germline-derived CDR1 and CDR2 are MDHEN and SYDVKM. The length of the CDR3 is 18 residues. V was clipped by 6 bases and J by 4 bases; unmatched bases: 17. The CDR3 DNA reads as TGTGCCAGCAGAGTCGCCCCACCCTTGACAGGGGATAATCAGCCCCAGCATTTT. It specifies CASRVAPPLTGDNQPQHF.

The gene calls are TRBV7-8 and TRBJ2-4; the D gene is possibly TRBD1 (6 bases). From germline, CDR1 is SGHVS and CDR2 FQNEAQ. V lost 1 base and J 5 bases, leaving 12 bases between the germline ends. The CDR3 covers 15 residues. The CDR3 reads CASSLDPGQENIQYF. The CDR3 DNA reads as TGTGCCAGCAGCTTAGATCCGGGACAAGAAAACATTCAGTACTTC. The full variable domain, with the rest looked up from reference TRBV7-8 and TRBJ2-4, is GAGVSQSPRYKVAKRGQDVALRCDPISGHVSLFWYQQALGQGPEFLTYFQNEAQLDKSGLPSDRFFAERPEGSVSTLKIQRTQQEDSAVYLCASSLDPGQENIQYFGAGTRLSVL.

This clone was seen only a few times. The chain links TRBV29-1 to TRBJ1-1; 10 bases are a match to TRBD1. The germline CDR1 and CDR2 sequences are SQVTM and ANQGSEA. The CDR3 has 15 amino acids. Trimming removed 7 bases from V and 0 bases from J; junction bases left unmatched: 8. The CDR3 DNA reads TGCAGCGCTTGGGGACAGGGGTCCATGAACACTGAAGCTTTCTTT. It translates to CSAWGQGSMNTEAFF.